In its sample, the clone carrying this TCR beta chain was seen many times. CDR1 is SGHAT, CDR2 FQNNGV, per germline. V was shortened by 5 bases and J by 6 bases, with 11 bases between the two germline ends. The CDR3 has 12 amino acids. This specimen belongs to a study of early T cells in non-severe SARS-CoV-2 infection. Individual cDNA molecules each received unique molecular identifiers attached to them. From the 5' RACE reads, TCRdb called clonotypes with MiXCR, one entry per CDR3 protein. The sample lists roughly 28,000 distinct CDR3 sequences; roughly 4.2% were seen once. Material for sequencing was whole blood. The sequence was collected from an adult who was a healthcare worker with PCR-confirmed SARS-CoV-2 infection or an uninfected control (not recorded which). The V and J genes are TRBV11-2 and TRBJ2-7; maybe TRBD1 (6 bases). CDR3 loop: CASSLRDTEQYF. CDR3 bases: TGTGCCAGCAGCCTCCGGGACACCGAGCAGTACTTC.